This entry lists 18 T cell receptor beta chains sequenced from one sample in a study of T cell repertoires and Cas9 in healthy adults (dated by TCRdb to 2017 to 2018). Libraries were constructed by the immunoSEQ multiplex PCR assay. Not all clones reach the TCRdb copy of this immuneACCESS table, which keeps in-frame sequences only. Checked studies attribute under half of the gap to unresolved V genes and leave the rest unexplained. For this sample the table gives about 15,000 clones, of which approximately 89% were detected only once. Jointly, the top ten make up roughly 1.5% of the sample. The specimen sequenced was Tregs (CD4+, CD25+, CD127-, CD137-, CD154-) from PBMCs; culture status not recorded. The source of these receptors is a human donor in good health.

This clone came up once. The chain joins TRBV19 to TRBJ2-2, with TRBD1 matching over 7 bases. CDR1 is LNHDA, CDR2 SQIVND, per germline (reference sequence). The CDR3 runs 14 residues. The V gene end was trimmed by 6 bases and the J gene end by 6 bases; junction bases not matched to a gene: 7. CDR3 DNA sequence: TGTGCCAGTAGAAGACAGGGAGCCGCCGGGGAGCTGTTTTTT. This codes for CASRRQGAAGELFF.

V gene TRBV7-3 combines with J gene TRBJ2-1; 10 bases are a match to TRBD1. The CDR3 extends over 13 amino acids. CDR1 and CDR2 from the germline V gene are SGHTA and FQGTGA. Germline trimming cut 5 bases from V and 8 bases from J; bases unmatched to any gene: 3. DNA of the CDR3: TGTGCCAGCAGCCCCGACAGGGGGCATGAGCAGTTCTTC. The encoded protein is CASSPDRGHEQFF.

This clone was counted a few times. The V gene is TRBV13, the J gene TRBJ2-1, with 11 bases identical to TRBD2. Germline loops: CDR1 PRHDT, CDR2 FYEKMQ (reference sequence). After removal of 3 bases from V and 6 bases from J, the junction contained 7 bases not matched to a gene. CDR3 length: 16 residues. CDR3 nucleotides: TGTGCCAGCAGCTTCCTTAGCGGGGGGGCCGTCAATGAGCAGTTCTTC. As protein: CASSFLSGGAVNEQFF. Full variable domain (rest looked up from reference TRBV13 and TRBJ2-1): AAGVIQSPRHLIKEKRETATLKCYPIPRHDTVYWYQQGPGQDPQFLISFYEKMQSDKGSIPDRFSAQQFSDYHSELNMSSLELGDSALYFCASSFLSGGAVNEQFFGPGTRLTVL.

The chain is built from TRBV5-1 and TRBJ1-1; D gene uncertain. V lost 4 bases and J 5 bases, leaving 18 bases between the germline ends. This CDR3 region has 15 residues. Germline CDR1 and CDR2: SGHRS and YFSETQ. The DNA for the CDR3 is TGCGCCAGCAGCATAAGACAAGGCTTTTCGACTGAAGCTTTCTTT. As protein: CASSIRQGFSTEAFF. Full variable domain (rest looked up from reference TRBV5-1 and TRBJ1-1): KAGVTQTPRYLIKTRGQQVTLSCSPISGHRSVSWYQQTPGQGLQFLFEYFSETQRNKGNFPGRFSGRQFSNSRSEMNVSTLELGDSALYLCASSIRQGFSTEAFFGQGTRLTVV.

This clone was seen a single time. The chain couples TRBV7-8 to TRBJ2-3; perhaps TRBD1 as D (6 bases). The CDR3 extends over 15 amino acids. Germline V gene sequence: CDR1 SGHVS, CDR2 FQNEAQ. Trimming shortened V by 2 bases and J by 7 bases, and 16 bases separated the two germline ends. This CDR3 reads CASSLNREVIYTQYF. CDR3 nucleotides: TGTGCCAGCAGCTTAAACAGGGAAGTGATATATACGCAGTATTTT.

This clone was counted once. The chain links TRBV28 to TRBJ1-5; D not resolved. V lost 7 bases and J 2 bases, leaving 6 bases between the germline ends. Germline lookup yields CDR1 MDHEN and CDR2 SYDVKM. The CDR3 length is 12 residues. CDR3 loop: CASKQGNQPQHF. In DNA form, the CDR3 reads TGTGCCAGCAAACAAGGCAATCAGCCCCAGCATTTT.

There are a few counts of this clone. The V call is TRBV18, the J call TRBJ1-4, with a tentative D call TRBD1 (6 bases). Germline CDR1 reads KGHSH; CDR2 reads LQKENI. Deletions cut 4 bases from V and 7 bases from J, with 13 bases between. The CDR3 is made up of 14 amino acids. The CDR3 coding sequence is TGTGCCAGCTCACTACAGGGAGGGGGTGAAAAACTGTTTTTT. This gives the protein CASSLQGGGEKLFF.

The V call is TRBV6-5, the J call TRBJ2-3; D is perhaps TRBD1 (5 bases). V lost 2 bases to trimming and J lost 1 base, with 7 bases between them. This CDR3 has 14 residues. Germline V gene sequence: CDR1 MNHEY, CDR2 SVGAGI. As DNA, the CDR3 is TGTGCCAGCAGTTACGGCAGGGGCACAGATACGCAGTATTTT. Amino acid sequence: CASSYGRGTDTQYF.

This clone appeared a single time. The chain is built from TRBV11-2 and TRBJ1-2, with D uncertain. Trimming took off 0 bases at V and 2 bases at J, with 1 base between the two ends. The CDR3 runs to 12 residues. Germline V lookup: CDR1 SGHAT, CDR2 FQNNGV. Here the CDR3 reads CASSLENYGYTF. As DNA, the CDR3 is TGTGCCAGCAGCTTAGAGAACTATGGCTACACCTTC.

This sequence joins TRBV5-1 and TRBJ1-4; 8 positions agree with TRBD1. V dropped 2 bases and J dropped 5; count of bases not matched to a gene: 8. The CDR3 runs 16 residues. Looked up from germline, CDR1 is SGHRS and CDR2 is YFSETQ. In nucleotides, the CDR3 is TGCGCCAGCAGCTTCTCTTCAGGGGGCGCGAATGAAAAACTGTTTTTT. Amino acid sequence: CASSFSSGGANEKLFF. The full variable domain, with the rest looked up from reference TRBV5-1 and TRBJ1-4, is KAGVTQTPRYLIKTRGQQVTLSCSPISGHRSVSWYQQTPGQGLQFLFEYFSETQRNKGNFPGRFSGRQFSNSRSEMNVSTLELGDSALYLCASSFSSGGANEKLFFGSGTQLSVL.

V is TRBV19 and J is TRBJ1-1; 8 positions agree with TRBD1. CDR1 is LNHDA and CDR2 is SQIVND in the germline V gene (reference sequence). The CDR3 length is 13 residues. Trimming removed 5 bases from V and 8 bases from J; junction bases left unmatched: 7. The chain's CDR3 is CASSPDRESEAFF. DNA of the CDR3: TGTGCCAGTAGTCCGGACAGGGAGAGCGAAGCTTTCTTT.

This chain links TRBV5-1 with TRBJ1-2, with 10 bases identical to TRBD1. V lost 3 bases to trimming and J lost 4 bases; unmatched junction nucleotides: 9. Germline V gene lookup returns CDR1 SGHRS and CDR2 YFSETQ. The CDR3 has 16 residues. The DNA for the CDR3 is TGCGCCAGCAGCTCCATGACAGGGGGCCCGTTCTATGGCTACACCTTC. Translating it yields CASSSMTGGPFYGYTF.

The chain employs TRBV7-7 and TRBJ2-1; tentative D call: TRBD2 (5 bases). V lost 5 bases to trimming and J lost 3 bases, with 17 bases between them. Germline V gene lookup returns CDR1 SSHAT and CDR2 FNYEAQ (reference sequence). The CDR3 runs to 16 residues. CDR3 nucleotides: TGTGCCAGCAGCCCAAGGCCCCTTAGCGACTACAATGAGCAGTTCTTC. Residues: CASSPRPLSDYNEQFF.

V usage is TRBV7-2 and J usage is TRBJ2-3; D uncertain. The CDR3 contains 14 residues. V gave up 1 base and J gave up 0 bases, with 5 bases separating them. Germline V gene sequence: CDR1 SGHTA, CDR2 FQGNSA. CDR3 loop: CASSLGHSTDTQYF. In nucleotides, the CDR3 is TGTGCCAGCAGCTTAGGACACAGCACAGATACGCAGTATTTT.

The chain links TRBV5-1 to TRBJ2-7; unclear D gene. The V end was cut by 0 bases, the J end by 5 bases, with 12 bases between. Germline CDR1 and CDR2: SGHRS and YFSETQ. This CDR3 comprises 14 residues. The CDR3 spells CASSLVGRRDEQYF. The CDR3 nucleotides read TGCGCCAGCAGCTTGGTGGGTCGGCGAGACGAGCAGTACTTC.

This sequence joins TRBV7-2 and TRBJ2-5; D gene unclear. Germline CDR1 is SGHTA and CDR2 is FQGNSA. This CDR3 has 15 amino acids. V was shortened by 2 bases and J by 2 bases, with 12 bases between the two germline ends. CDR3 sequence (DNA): TGTGCCAGCAGCTTATTCGCGCAGCGACAAGAGACCCAGTACTTC. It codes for CASSLFAQRQETQYF.

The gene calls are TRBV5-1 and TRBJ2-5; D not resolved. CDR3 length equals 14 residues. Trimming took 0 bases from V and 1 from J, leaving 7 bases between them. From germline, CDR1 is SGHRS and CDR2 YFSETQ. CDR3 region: CASSLGQIQETQYF. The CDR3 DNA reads TGCGCCAGCAGCTTGGGGCAGATCCAAGAGACCCAGTACTTC.

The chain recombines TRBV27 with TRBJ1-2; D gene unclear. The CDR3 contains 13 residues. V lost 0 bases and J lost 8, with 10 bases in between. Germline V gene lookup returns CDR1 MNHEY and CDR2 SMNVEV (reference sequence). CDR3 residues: CASSLSGLGGYTF. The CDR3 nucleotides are TGTGCCAGCAGTTTATCAGGACTTGGGGGCTACACCTTC.